This TCR beta chain is drawn from a study of blood T cell repertoires in COVID-19. On the study more broadly: Whether acute or convalescent, the COVID-19 samples came from the United States, Italy and Spain. T cells, B-cell-depleted T cells, or PBMCs supplied cDNA or gDNA.

A Seattle source enrolled patients during active infection and followed them longitudinally. As processed by the authors: It was from reference gene primer amplification that nucleated cell counts were estimated. The table came from immunoSEQ multiplex PCR; TCRdb's copy has only in-frame clones and leaves some out. V and J calls and clone size are as listed in that table; D and trimming were resolved from the DNA. The sample has roughly 500,000 clones, 75% to 90% seen once. The junction had 7 bases not matched to a gene; V was cut back by 7 bases and J by 1 base. The CDR3 runs to 16 residues. The germline V gene has CDR1 MGHRA and CDR2 YSYEKL.

Sample: peripheral blood. The sequence derives from a man between 18 and 29 years old with COVID-19, enrolled during active disease. The chain employs TRBV4-1 and TRBJ2-2; 9 bases are a match to TRBD2. CDR3 sequence (DNA): TGCGCCAGCACCAAAGGAGCGGGGGGGAACACCGGGGAGCTGTTTTTT. Its protein is CASTKGAGGNTGELFF.